This TCR beta chain was sequenced during a study of T cell changes during pregnancy in multiple sclerosis. TCRdb keeps only in-frame clones here, not all; method: immunoSEQ multiplex PCR. The table shows 75,000 to 80,000 clones, with around 89% occurring only once. In germline, CDR1 is SGHAT, CDR2 FQNNGV. This CDR3 comprises 17 residues. Deletions cut 4 bases from V and 6 bases from J, with 23 bases between. The V call is TRBV11-2, the J call TRBJ2-3; tentative D call: TRBD1 (5 bases). The specimen was peripheral blood, collected before pregnancy. The TCR comes from a female donor with multiple sclerosis, enrolled in a pregnancy study. CDR3 DNA: TGTGCCAGCAGCTCGCCCCCTCCCGGAAAGGACACGGATACGCAGTATTTT. It translates to CASSSPPPGKDTDTQYF.